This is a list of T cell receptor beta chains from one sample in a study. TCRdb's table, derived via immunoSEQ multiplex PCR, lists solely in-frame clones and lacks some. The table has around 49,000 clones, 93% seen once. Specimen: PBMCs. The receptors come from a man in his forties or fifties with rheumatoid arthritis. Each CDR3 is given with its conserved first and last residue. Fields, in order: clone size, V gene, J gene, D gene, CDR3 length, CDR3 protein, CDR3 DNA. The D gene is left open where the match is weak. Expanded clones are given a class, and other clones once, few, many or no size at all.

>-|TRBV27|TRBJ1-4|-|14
CASSQTGYNEKLFF
TGTGCCAGCAGTCAAACAGGCTACAATGAAAAACTGTTTTTT
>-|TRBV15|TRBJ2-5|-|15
CATSRAGFAQETQYF
TGTGCCACCAGCAGAGCCGGGTTCGCCCAAGAGACCCAGTACTTC
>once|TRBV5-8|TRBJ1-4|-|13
CASSLRFWQKLFF
TGTGCCAGCAGCTTGCGGTTTTGGCAAAAACTGTTTTTT
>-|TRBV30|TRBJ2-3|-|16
CAWSPPQRRATDTQYF
TGTGCCTGGAGTCCCCCCCAGCGGAGGGCAACAGATACGCAGTATTTT
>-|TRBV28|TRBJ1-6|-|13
CASSLRRSSPLHF
TGTGCCAGCAGTTTACGGAGGAGTTCACCCCTCCACTTT
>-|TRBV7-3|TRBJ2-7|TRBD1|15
CASSLTGTGTYEQYF
TGTGCCAGCAGCTTAACAGGGACAGGGACCTACGAGCAGTACTTC
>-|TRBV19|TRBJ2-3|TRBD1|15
CASSIRGSGVDTQYF
TGTGCCAGTAGTATCAGGGGGTCAGGGGTGGATACGCAGTATTTT
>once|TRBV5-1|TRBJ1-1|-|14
CASSLLQGGTEAFF
TGCGCCAGCAGCTTGTTACAGGGAGGAACTGAAGCTTTCTTT
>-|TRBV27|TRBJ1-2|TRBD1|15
CASSSGDRQNYGYTF
TGTGCCAGCAGTTCGGGGGACAGACAGAACTATGGCTACACCTTC
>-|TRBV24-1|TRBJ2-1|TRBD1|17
CATSALPGTGPHNEQFF
TGTGCCACCAGTGCCCTACCCGGGACAGGGCCCCACAATGAGCAGTTCTTC
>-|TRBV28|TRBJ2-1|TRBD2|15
CASRSSGSSYNEQFF
TGTGCCAGCAGGTCTAGCGGCAGCTCCTACAATGAGCAGTTCTTC
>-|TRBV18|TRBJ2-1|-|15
CASSPPVGSYNEQFF
TGTGCCAGCTCACCACCCGTAGGATCCTACAATGAGCAGTTCTTC
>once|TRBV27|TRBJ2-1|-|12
CASRGSYNEQFF
TGTGCCAGCCGGGGTTCCTACAATGAGCAGTTCTTC
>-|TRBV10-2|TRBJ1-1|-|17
CASSEQPRVRQYTEAFF
TGCGCCAGCAGTGAGCAGCCCCGGGTGAGACAGTACACTGAAGCTTTCTTT